One sample yielded the 7 T cell receptor beta chains listed below, sequenced in a study of CD8+CD57+ T cells in acquired aplastic anemia. Patients chosen for sequencing had shown CD8+CD57+ cell expansion by flow cytometry. Both TCR beta VDJ combination and CDR3 sequence profiling were carried out. Genomic DNA was the template for this profiling. TCRdb passed the reads through MiXCR, listing each CDR3 protein once. The sample has about half a million distinct CDR3 sequences, around a third seen once. Sequencing was done on a sample of sorted CD4+, CD8+, or CD8+CD57+ T cells (not recorded which) from PBMCs. Receptors were obtained from a human donor with aplastic anemia.

Ten or more counts support this clonotype. V gene TRBV20-1 combines with J gene TRBJ2-7; 9 nucleotides align to TRBD2. Germline values: CDR1 DFQATT, CDR2 SNEGSKA (reference sequence). CDR3 length: 14 residues. V was clipped by 5 bases and J by 4 bases; unmatched bases: 9. CDR3 region: CSARGLAGAYEQYF. The CDR3 coding sequence is TGCAGTGCTCGGGGACTAGCAGGGGCGTACGAGCAGTACTTC.

In the case of this clonotype: Germline is not matched at one junction end, which may reflect a read error. V is TRBV13 and J is TRBJ2-3, with D hard to call. The CDR3 length is 13 residues. The germline V gene has CDR1 PRHDT and CDR2 FYEKMQ (reference sequence). The CDR3 bases are TGTGCCAGCAGCTTCGTAGGCGCAGATACGCGGTATTTT. Translation gives CASSFVGADTRYF.

This clonotype was detected ten times or more. The chain recombines TRBV24-1 with TRBJ1-5, with TRBD1 matching 8 bases. The ends lost 4 bases at V and 2 bases at J; junction bases unmatched: 6. Germline loops: CDR1 KGHDR, CDR2 SFDVKD. This CDR3 spans 16 amino acids. CDR3 sequence (DNA): TGTGCCACCAGTGAGGCCGGGACAGGTGGCAATCAGCCCCAGCATTTT. It translates to CATSEAGTGGNQPQHF.

V is TRBV11-3 and J is TRBJ1-2; 8 bases are shared with TRBD1. The CDR3 contains 12 residues. Germline V gene data show CDR1 as SGHNT and CDR2 as YENEEA. CDR3 region: CARQTGANGYTF. The CDR3 DNA reads as TGTGCTAGACAGACAGGGGCCAATGGCTACACCTTC.

The J gene is TRBJ2-7, the V gene TRBV6-1; no clear D. Germline V gene data show CDR1 as MNHNS and CDR2 as SASEGT. There are 13 residues in the CDR3. Between the trimmed V and J ends, which lost 1 base and 6 bases, there was a span of 10 bases. The CDR3 region is CASSEGPLGEQYF. The CDR3 DNA follows: TGTGCCAGCAGTGAAGGTCCCCTCGGCGAGCAGTACTTC.

The genes are TRBV6-1 and TRBJ2-1; a weak D match, TRBD2 (6 bases). V lost 2 bases, J lost 9 bases, and 20 bases lay in between. Germline values: CDR1 MNHNS, CDR2 SASEGT. The CDR3 consists of 16 residues. The CDR3 region is CASSERGDFIPREQFF. CDR3 nucleotide sequence: TGTGCCAGCAGTGAAAGAGGGGACTTCATACCGCGTGAGCAGTTCTTC.

On this clonotype: The junction departs from germline at one end; a sequencing error may be responsible. The chain carries TRBV11-1 and TRBJ2-1; D tentatively reads TRBD1 or TRBD2 (5 bases each). Per germline, CDR1 SGHAT and CDR2 FQDESV (reference sequence). The CDR3 length is 17 residues. CDR3 sequence (DNA): TGTGCCAGCAGCATAACGCTTCGGGACCCCTCCTACAATGGGCAGTTCTTC. Translation: CASSITLRDPSYNGQFF. Complete variable domain (other parts from reference TRBV11-1 and TRBJ2-1): EAEVAQSPRYKITEKSQAVAFWCDPISGHATLYWYRQILGQGPELLVQFQDESVVDDSQLPKDRFSAERLKGVDSTLKIQPAELGDSAMYLCASSITLRDPSYNGQFFGPGTRLTVL.